These 30 T cell receptor beta chains came from one sample sequenced in a study of blood T cell repertoires in COVID-19. Produced via immunoSEQ multiplex PCR; TCRdb's table is partial and in-frame only. The table includes 150,000 to 200,000 clones, 82% detected once. The sample comprised peripheral blood. All receptors derive from a woman in her sixties or seventies with acute or convalescent COVID-19.

This sequence joins TRBV28 and TRBJ1-2, with D possibly matching TRBD1 (6 bases). V lost 4 bases, J lost 4 bases, and 13 bases lay in between. The CDR3 consists of 14 residues. Germline V lookup: CDR1 MDHEN, CDR2 SYDVKM. The CDR3 nucleotides read TGTGCCAGCAGTTCGGGGGGAGGGGGCTATGGCTACACCTTC. Translation: CASSSGGGGYGYTF.

The rearrangement uses TRBV4-2 and TRBJ2-7, with 9 bases identical to TRBD2. The CDR3 runs 14 residues. Germline V lookup: CDR1 LGHNA, CDR2 YNFKEQ. After removal of 2 bases from V and 3 bases from J, the junction contained 2 bases not matched to a gene. The CDR3 loop is CASSQRRGGYEQYF. The CDR3 DNA follows: TGTGCCAGCAGCCAACGGCGGGGGGGCTACGAGCAGTACTTC.

The chain employs TRBV6-5 and TRBJ1-5; D not resolved. Between the trimmed V and J ends, which lost 2 bases and 8 bases, there was a span of 7 bases. The CDR3 sequence is 12 residues long. Per the germline V gene, CDR1 is MNHEY and CDR2 is SVGAGI. DNA of the CDR3: TGTGCCAGCAGTTACAGAGGCGAGCCCCAGCATTTT. It yields the protein CASSYRGEPQHF.

This clone turned up a few times. The chain carries TRBV4-3 and TRBJ2-1; 9 nucleotides match TRBD2. Trimming cost V 2 bases and J 6 bases; bases outside gene matches: 8. Per germline, CDR1 LGHNA and CDR2 YSLEER. CDR3 length: 16 residues. CDR3 bases: TGCGCCAGCAGCCAAAGCATAGCGGGAGCGCTCAATGAGCAGTTCTTC. Its translation: CASSQSIAGALNEQFF.

The count of this clone is one. This rearrangement joins TRBV27 to TRBJ1-6, with no clear D. The CDR3 has 13 residues. V was cut by 3 bases and J by 8 bases, with 8 bases left in between. The V gene's germline CDR1 is MNHEY and CDR2 SMNVEV (reference sequence). Here the CDR3 DNA reads TGTGCCAGCAGTTTTTGGCGGGATTCACCCCTCCACTTT. Its translation: CASSFWRDSPLHF.

This clone was seen only once. The chain links TRBV4-3 to TRBJ2-1; 10 nucleotides agree with TRBD2. Per germline, CDR1 LGHNA and CDR2 YSLEER. The CDR3 contains 17 residues. V shed 0 bases, J shed 6 bases, and the junction held 8 bases outside the gene matches. CDR3 protein: CASSQDRTSGNFNEQFF. In DNA, the CDR3 is TGCGCCAGCAGCCAAGATAGAACTAGCGGGAATTTCAATGAGCAGTTCTTC.

Many counts were recorded for this clone. The genes are TRBV2 and TRBJ1-5; D may be TRBD1 (6 bases). The CDR3 has 20 amino acids. Trimming left V 4 bases short and J 4 bases short, with 29 bases between. Germline V gene sequence: CDR1 SNHLY, CDR2 FYNNEI. CDR3 nucleotides: TGTGCCAGCAGTGTCGGACCCAACCTCCACACAGGGAAGTTTAATCAGCCCCAGCATTTT. Translation gives CASSVGPNLHTGKFNQPQHF.

This chain joins TRBV5-1 and TRBJ1-1, with 7 nucleotides matching TRBD1. J lost 7 bases, V lost 3 bases, and 6 bases had no gene match. Per germline, CDR1 SGHRS and CDR2 YFSETQ. CDR3 length: 13 residues. The DNA for the CDR3 is TGCGCCAGCAGCTCCCGCAGGGACAGTGAAGCTTTCTTT. It yields the protein CASSSRRDSEAFF.

The J gene is TRBJ1-2, the V gene TRBV7-9; no reliable D call. This CDR3 comprises 17 residues. In germline, CDR1 is SEHNR, CDR2 FQNEAQ (reference sequence). The V gene lost 3 bases and the J gene lost 6 bases, with 23 bases spanning the gap. The CDR3 DNA sequence: TGTGCCAGCAGCTTTTTGGTGGTTGTCGGGGAGGGTCATGGCTACACCTTC. Translated, it gives CASSFLVVVGEGHGYTF.

This chain connects TRBV19 to TRBJ2-3, with 8 bases lining up with TRBD2. With 1 base clipped from V and 0 bases from J, the junction kept 3 bases outside the gene matches. This CDR3 spans 16 amino acids. Germline V CDR1 and CDR2: LNHDA, SQIVND (reference sequence). The CDR3 nucleotides read TGTGCCAGTAGTATAGCGGCTAGCGGGAGCACAGATACGCAGTATTTT. Its translation: CASSIAASGSTDTQYF. Combining the CDR3 with reference TRBV19 and TRBJ2-3 gives the whole variable domain DGGITQSPKYLFRKEGQNVTLSCEQNLNHDAMYWYRQDPGQGLRLIYYSQIVNDFQKGDIAEGYSVSREKKESFPLTVTSAQKNPTAFYLCASSIAASGSTDTQYFGPGTRLTVL.

This clone appeared once. The chain recombines TRBV3-1 (or the pseudogene TRBV3-2) with TRBJ2-3; 8 bases line up with TRBD1. The CDR3 loop spans 15 amino acids. CDR1 is LGHDT and CDR2 is YNNKEL in the germline V gene (reference sequence). V lost 4 bases to trimming and J lost 6 bases; unmatched junction nucleotides: 9. The CDR3 region is CASSRRDRGGDTQYF. In nucleotides, the CDR3 is TGTGCCAGCAGCCGAAGAGACAGGGGTGGGGATACGCAGTATTTT.

CDR3 region: CASSEVVRGGLSSYEQYF. The CDR3, as DNA: TGTGCCAGCAGTGAAGTGGTTCGTGGGGGGTTAAGCTCCTACGAGCAGTACTTC. The chain uses TRBV6-1 and TRBJ2-7; maybe TRBD2 (6 bases). This CDR3 has 18 residues. Trimming removed 1 base at V and 0 bases at J, with 19 bases between. CDR1 and CDR2 (germline): MNHNS, SASEGT.

The chain joins TRBV10-2 to TRBJ2-1; perhaps TRBD1 as D (5 bases). This CDR3 has 14 residues. Germline CDR1 is WSHSY and CDR2 is SAAADI. V was shortened by 4 bases and J by 4 bases, with 11 bases between the two germline ends. CDR3 region: CASSVVSGYNEQFF. The CDR3 DNA reads as TGCGCCAGCAGTGTGGTCTCAGGGTACAATGAGCAGTTCTTC.

Of note for this clone: The same CDR3 can be traced to other DNA sequences in this sample. The rearrangement links TRBV5-1 to TRBJ2-1, with 8 bases fitting TRBD2. Looked up from germline, CDR1 is SGHRS and CDR2 is YFSETQ. The CDR3 spans 14 residues. J was trimmed by 4 bases and V by 1 base; bases with no gene match: 1. In DNA form, the CDR3 reads TGCGCCAGCAGCTTGTTAGCGGGATACAATGAGCAGTTCTTC. It translates to CASSLLAGYNEQFF.

The rearrangement links TRBV28 to TRBJ1-1; D is undetermined. Germline lookup yields CDR1 MDHEN and CDR2 SYDVKM. The CDR3 sequence is 13 residues long. V was pared by 5 bases and J by 6 bases, with 13 bases between. Written as DNA, the CDR3 is TGTGCCAGCAGTACCACTTACTACTCTGAAGCTTTCTTT. It translates to CASSTTYYSEAFF.

This clone appeared once. This chain connects TRBV5-4 to TRBJ2-2; D gene unclear. V was clipped by 1 base and J by 2 bases, with 6 bases between them. Germline loops: CDR1 SGHNT, CDR2 YYREEE (reference sequence). The CDR3 spans 14 residues. The CDR3 here is CASSLSRNTGELFF. The CDR3 nucleotides read TGTGCCAGCAGCTTGAGCCGAAACACCGGGGAGCTGTTTTTT.

This chain uses TRBV6-5 with TRBJ1-5, with 11 bases identical to TRBD1. Germline V gene lookup returns CDR1 MNHEY and CDR2 SVGAGI. CDR3 length equals 15 residues. J gave up 6 bases and V 6 bases, and 7 bases lay outside the gene matches. CDR3 sequence reads: CASRIGQGAGQPQHF. The DNA of the CDR3 is TGTGCCAGCAGGATAGGACAGGGGGCAGGTCAGCCCCAGCATTTT.

The chain combines TRBV19 with TRBJ1-1; 7 nucleotides agree with TRBD1. The length of the CDR3 is 16 residues. J gave up 0 bases and V 7 bases, and 11 bases lay outside the gene matches. CDR1 is LNHDA, CDR2 SQIVND, per germline (reference sequence). The CDR3 DNA is TGTGCCAGTACACGAAGCGACAGGGCTATGAACACTGAAGCTTTCTTT. Its protein product is CASTRSDRAMNTEAFF.

The chain joins TRBV7-2 to TRBJ2-7; D uncertain. V was clipped by 5 bases and J by 4 bases, with 9 bases between them. Germline V gene lookup returns CDR1 SGHTA and CDR2 FQGNSA. The length of the CDR3 is 12 residues. CDR3 residues: CASSLSRYEQYF. CDR3 bases: TGTGCCAGCAGCCTGTCTAGGTACGAGCAGTACTTC.

The chain recombines TRBV9 with TRBJ2-5; TRBD1 matches 8 bases. CDR3 length: 16 residues. The J segment lost 5 bases and the V segment lost 3 bases, leaving 12 bases of the junction unmatched. CDR1 is SGDLS and CDR2 is YYNGEE in the germline V gene. CDR3 DNA sequence: TGTGCCAGCAGCGCATTGGAGACAGGGGCTCGGGAGACCCAGTACTTC. It yields the protein CASSALETGARETQYF. Full variable domain (outside the CDR3, taken from reference TRBV9 and TRBJ2-5): DSGVTQTPKHLITATGQRVTLRCSPRSGDLSVYWYQQSLDQGLQFLIQYYNGEERAKGNILERFSAQQFPDLHSELNLSSLELGDSALYFCASSALETGARETQYFGPGTRLLVL.

The V call is TRBV5-1, the J call TRBJ2-5, with D tentatively TRBD1 (5 bases). The germline gives CDR1 SGHRS, CDR2 YFSETQ. The CDR3 spans 14 residues. The V gene lost 8 bases and the J gene lost 5 bases, with 19 bases spanning the gap. CDR3 sequence: CASQGPGLYETQYF. CDR3 bases: TGCGCCAGTCAGGGCCCAGGTCTTTATGAGACCCAGTACTTC.

The chain carries TRBV7-2 and TRBJ2-7, with D maybe TRBD2 (5 bases). The CDR3 consists of 13 residues. CDR1 SGHTA and CDR2 FQGNSA come from the germline V gene. V gave up 2 bases and J gave up 2 bases, with 7 bases separating them. The CDR3 DNA reads as TGTGCCAGCAGCTTACGAGGGACCTACGAGCAGTACTTC. This sequence encodes CASSLRGTYEQYF.

This clone has a handful of counts. The CDR3 protein is CASSQIGSGTEAFF. The CDR3 DNA sequence: TGCGCCAGCAGCCAAATCGGGTCAGGGACTGAAGCTTTCTTT. The J gene is TRBJ1-1, the V gene TRBV4-1; possibly TRBD1 for D (5 bases). Germline CDR1 is MGHRA and CDR2 is YSYEKL. Trimming cost V 2 bases and J 5 bases, with 12 bases left between them. This CDR3 has 14 residues.

As DNA, the CDR3 is TGTGCCAGCAGCTTCAGGGGCCAAGAGACCCAGTACTTC. It yields the protein CASSFRGQETQYF. The rearrangement joins TRBV5-4 to TRBJ2-5; maybe TRBD1 (6 bases). CDR3 length: 13 amino acids. Trimming removed 2 bases at V and 1 base at J, with 6 bases between. The V gene's germline CDR1 is SGHNT and CDR2 YYREEE (reference sequence). Drawing the rest from reference TRBV5-4 and TRBJ2-5, the complete variable domain is ETGVTQSPTHLIKTRGQQVTLRCSSQSGHNTVSWYQQALGQGPQFIFQYYREEENGRGNFPPRFSGLQFPNYSSELNVNALELDDSALYLCASSFRGQETQYFGPGTRLLVL.

In nucleotides, the CDR3 is TGTGCCAGCAGCTTAGCTCTCGGTTACGAGCAGTACTTC. Amino acid sequence: CASSLALGYEQYF. The chain combines TRBV11-2 with TRBJ2-7, with D unresolved. CDR3 size: 13 residues. CDR1 SGHAT and CDR2 FQNNGV come from the germline V gene. V was shortened by 1 base and J by 4 bases, with 8 bases between the two germline ends. Supplemented by reference TRBV11-2 and TRBJ2-7, the full variable domain reads EAGVAQSPRYKIIEKRQSVAFWCNPISGHATLYWYQQILGQGPKLLIQFQNNGVVDDSQLPKDRFSAERLKGVDSTLKIQPAKLEDSAVYLCASSLALGYEQYFGPGTRLTVT.

This chain joins TRBV2 and TRBJ2-6; the match to TRBD2 covers 10 bases. With 6 bases clipped from V and 0 bases from J, the junction kept 8 bases outside the gene matches. In germline, CDR1 is SNHLY, CDR2 FYNNEI. The CDR3 spans 18 residues. The CDR3 is CASRPGLAVDSGANVLTF. The CDR3 DNA reads TGTGCCAGCAGACCCGGACTAGCGGTTGACTCTGGGGCCAACGTCCTGACTTTC.

V is TRBV7-8 and J is TRBJ1-5, with no clear D. Looked up from germline, CDR1 is SGHVS and CDR2 is FQNEAQ. This CDR3 spans 15 amino acids. The ends were cut back, 5 bases at V and 4 bases at J, with 15 bases in the middle. The CDR3 is CASSPFSTGNQPQHF. CDR3 bases: TGTGCCAGCAGCCCCTTTAGCACGGGAAATCAGCCCCAGCATTTT.

The table lists this clone with a count of one. V usage is TRBV4-2 and J usage is TRBJ1-4; TRBD1 matches at 7 bases. Germline values: CDR1 LGHNA, CDR2 YNFKEQ. This CDR3 spans 16 amino acids. V lost 4 bases and J lost 3; bases outside the gene matches: 8. The chain's CDR3 is CASSPDSGQSNEKLFF. The CDR3 bases are TGTGCCAGCAGCCCCGATTCGGGACAGTCTAATGAAAAACTGTTTTTT.

This clone was recorded once. This rearrangement joins TRBV27 to TRBJ2-3; weak D call: TRBD1 (5 bases). The CDR3 runs to 15 residues. V was cut by 3 bases and J by 0 bases, with 10 bases left in between. Germline V gene sequence: CDR1 MNHEY, CDR2 SMNVEV (reference sequence). CDR3 loop: CASSLGQPSTDTQYF. The CDR3 coding sequence is TGTGCCAGCAGTTTGGGGCAGCCTAGCACAGATACGCAGTATTTT.

The chain uses TRBV2 and TRBJ2-5, with a possible D match to TRBD2 (6 bases). This CDR3 has 15 residues. Trimming took 5 bases from V and 2 from J, leaving 15 bases between them. Germline CDR1 is SNHLY and CDR2 is FYNNEI. CDR3: CASSPPPGVQETQYF. CDR3 bases: TGTGCCAGCAGTCCTCCCCCGGGGGTTCAAGAGACCCAGTACTTC.